Presented here are 18 T cell receptor beta chains from one specimen sequenced in a study of blood T cell repertoires in COVID-19. Sequenced by immunoSEQ multiplex PCR; TCRdb stores in-frame clones only, minus some. The profile covers some 340,000 clones, with around 85% appearing a single time and roughly 3.6% taken by the ten largest. Sequenced input: peripheral blood. Source of these receptors: a woman younger than 30 with acute or convalescent COVID-19.

The gene calls are TRBV29-1 and TRBJ1-2, with TRBD1 matching 11 bases. Germline-derived CDR1 and CDR2 are SQVTM and ANQGSEA. This CDR3 contains 13 residues. The V gene end was trimmed by 2 bases and the J gene end by 8 bases; junction bases not matched to a gene: 4. The CDR3 sequence: CSVEMDRGQGYTF. As DNA, the CDR3 is TGCAGCGTTGAAATGGACAGGGGGCAAGGCTACACCTTC.

The V call is TRBV13, the J call TRBJ1-3; 8 nucleotides agree with TRBD1. The CDR3 runs 14 residues. Germline assignment: CDR1 PRHDT and CDR2 FYEKMQ (reference sequence). V shed 6 bases and J 0 bases; nucleotides not matched to a gene: 1. CDR3 DNA: TGTGCCAGCAGTGACAGGGGCTCTGGAAACACCATATATTTT. Residues: CASSDRGSGNTIYF. The full variable domain, with the rest looked up from reference TRBV13 and TRBJ1-3, is AAGVIQSPRHLIKEKRETATLKCYPIPRHDTVYWYQQGPGQDPQFLISFYEKMQSDKGSIPDRFSAQQFSDYHSELNMSSLELGDSALYFCASSDRGSGNTIYFGEGSWLTVV.

This chain joins TRBV7-9 and TRBJ2-3; TRBD1 matches 9 bases. Germline V lookup: CDR1 SEHNR, CDR2 FQNEAQ (reference sequence). This CDR3 has 15 residues. With V trimmed by 5 bases and J by 5 bases, 8 bases remained unmatched. The CDR3 sequence is CASSRAGQGRDTQYF. The CDR3 bases are TGTGCCAGCAGCCGTGCGGGACAGGGAAGAGATACGCAGTATTTT.

The rearrangement uses TRBV5-1 and TRBJ2-2, with D maybe TRBD1 (6 bases). Germline V lookup: CDR1 SGHRS, CDR2 YFSETQ. The CDR3 is 13 amino acids. Trimming cost V 5 bases and J 4 bases, with 9 bases left between them. The CDR3 coding sequence is TGCGCCAGCAGTCAGGGGCGCACCGGGGAGCTGTTTTTT. Its translation is CASSQGRTGELFF.

This rearrangement joins TRBV30 to TRBJ1-3; 7 nucleotides align to TRBD1. CDR1 and CDR2 from the germline V gene are GTSNPN and SVGIG (reference sequence). The CDR3 is 15 residues long. The V and J ends lost 1 base and 3 bases, in that order; junction bases with no gene match: 6. CDR3: CAWSDRNRGGNTIYF. The CDR3 DNA is TGTGCCTGGAGTGACCGGAACAGGGGTGGAAACACCATATATTTT.

The rearrangement uses TRBV7-9 and TRBJ1-1, with D tentatively TRBD1 (5 bases). CDR1 SEHNR and CDR2 FQNEAQ come from the germline V gene (reference sequence). The CDR3 is made up of 16 amino acids. The V end lost 1 base, the J end lost 1 base, and 13 bases lay between the germline ends. Here the CDR3 DNA reads TGTGCCAGCAGCTTAGGATTGGCAGGGCGGAACACTGAAGCTTTCTTT. This gives the protein CASSLGLAGRNTEAFF.

The chain couples TRBV9 to TRBJ1-2; TRBD1 matches at 7 bases. The CDR3 totals 15 residues. Germline CDR1 is SGDLS and CDR2 is YYNGEE. Unmatched junction bases numbered 6, after V lost 0 bases and J lost 4 bases. The CDR3 sequence is CASSVVGTASYGYTF. DNA for the CDR3: TGTGCCAGCAGCGTAGTGGGGACAGCCAGCTATGGCTACACCTTC.

J is TRBJ1-5 and V is TRBV7-3; 7 bases fit TRBD1. The CDR3 totals 18 residues. Trimming removed 2 bases from V and 7 bases from J; junction bases left unmatched: 17. The germline CDR1 and CDR2 sequences are SGHTA and FQGTGA. CDR3 DNA sequence: TGTGCCAGCAGCTTACATCATCTCCCACAGGGGAAAGGGCAGCCCCAGCATTTT. Translation: CASSLHHLPQGKGQPQHF.

This chain links TRBV7-9 with TRBJ2-3; 7 nucleotides line up with TRBD1. There are 16 residues in the CDR3. CDR1 is SEHNR and CDR2 is FQNEAQ in the germline V gene (reference sequence). V lost 2 bases, J lost 5 bases, and 10 bases stayed unmatched. The CDR3 bases are TGTGCCAGCAGCTTACTAGCTACAGGGGCGGAAGATACGCAGTATTTT. Its protein is CASSLLATGAEDTQYF.

In this sample, this clone turned up once. The chain joins TRBV9 to TRBJ2-1; 12 nucleotides agree with TRBD2. Germline values: CDR1 SGDLS, CDR2 YYNGEE. The CDR3 length is 17 residues. V lost 4 bases and J lost 1; bases outside the gene matches: 6. This CDR3 reads CASSRTSGRSSYNEQFF. The CDR3 nucleotides are TGTGCCAGCAGCCGCACTAGCGGGAGGTCTTCCTACAATGAGCAGTTCTTC.

The chain carries TRBV4-2 and TRBJ1-2, with 7 bases lining up with TRBD1. Germline trimming cut 4 bases from V and 6 bases from J; bases unmatched to any gene: 11. CDR3 size: 15 residues. The germline gives CDR1 LGHNA, CDR2 YNFKEQ. The CDR3: CASSRSGTDEDGYTF. DNA of the CDR3: TGTGCCAGCAGCCGATCCGGGACAGACGAAGATGGCTACACCTTC.

The chain uses TRBV5-1 and TRBJ2-7; 12 nucleotides align to TRBD2. V shed 4 bases, J shed 5 bases, and the junction held 4 bases outside the gene matches. The CDR3 loop spans 14 amino acids. Germline CDR1 is SGHRS and CDR2 is YFSETQ. DNA of the CDR3: TGCGCCAGCAGCCTAGCGGGAGGGCCACACGAGCAGTACTTC. Amino acids: CASSLAGGPHEQYF.

This chain links TRBV29-1 with TRBJ2-1; 10 bases are a match to TRBD2. V dropped 7 bases and J dropped 4; count of bases not matched to a gene: 13. Looked up from germline, CDR1 is SQVTM and CDR2 is ANQGSEA. The CDR3 spans 16 residues. The CDR3 loop is CSGDGGVAGGYNEQFF. The CDR3 nucleotides are TGCAGCGGGGACGGCGGGGTAGCGGGAGGTTACAATGAGCAGTTCTTC.

The genes are TRBV13 and TRBJ1-6; the D gene is possibly TRBD1 (5 bases). V dropped 0 bases and J dropped 7 bases, with 10 bases sitting between them. The V gene's germline CDR1 is PRHDT and CDR2 FYEKMQ (reference sequence). This CDR3 has 15 residues. The CDR3 reads CASSLGPGSNSPLHF. The CDR3, as DNA: TGTGCCAGCAGCTTAGGTCCAGGGTCGAATTCACCCCTCCACTTT.

As DNA, the CDR3 is TGTGCCAGCGCTGGGACAGCTCTTTCACCCCTCCACTTT. Its protein product is CASAGTALSPLHF. The rearrangement joins TRBV2 to TRBJ1-6, with 7 bases fitting TRBD1. Germline trimming cut 8 bases from V and 9 bases from J; bases unmatched to any gene: 7. This CDR3 spans 13 amino acids. Germline CDR1 SNHLY, CDR2 FYNNEI.

This clone was detected only once. This chain links TRBV27 with TRBJ2-7, with 7 bases that match TRBD1. Trimming cost V 3 bases and J 2 bases; bases outside gene matches: 10. This CDR3 is 16 amino acids long. The V gene's germline CDR1 is MNHEY and CDR2 SMNVEV (reference sequence). The CDR3 loop is CASSFRQGEKTYEQYF. The CDR3 DNA is TGTGCCAGCAGTTTCCGACAGGGAGAAAAGACCTACGAGCAGTACTTC.

This chain uses TRBV11-1 with TRBJ2-7; D is ambiguous. Trimming took off 4 bases at V and 1 base at J, with 11 bases between the two ends. This CDR3 has 14 residues. Germline lookup yields CDR1 SGHAT and CDR2 FQDESV (reference sequence). The CDR3: CASSSPGGSYEQYF. The DNA of the CDR3 is TGTGCCAGCAGCTCCCCCGGCGGATCCTACGAGCAGTACTTC.

Points on this clone: Compared with germline, one end of the junction differs, possibly owing to a read error. The rearrangement uses TRBV2 and TRBJ1-1; 11 nucleotides agree with TRBD1. The CDR3 loop spans 12 amino acids. Germline loops: CDR1 SNHLY, CDR2 FYNNEI. CDR3: CASIMDRGPFIF. In DNA, the CDR3 is TGTGCCAGCATTATGGACAGGGGGCCTTTTATCTTT.